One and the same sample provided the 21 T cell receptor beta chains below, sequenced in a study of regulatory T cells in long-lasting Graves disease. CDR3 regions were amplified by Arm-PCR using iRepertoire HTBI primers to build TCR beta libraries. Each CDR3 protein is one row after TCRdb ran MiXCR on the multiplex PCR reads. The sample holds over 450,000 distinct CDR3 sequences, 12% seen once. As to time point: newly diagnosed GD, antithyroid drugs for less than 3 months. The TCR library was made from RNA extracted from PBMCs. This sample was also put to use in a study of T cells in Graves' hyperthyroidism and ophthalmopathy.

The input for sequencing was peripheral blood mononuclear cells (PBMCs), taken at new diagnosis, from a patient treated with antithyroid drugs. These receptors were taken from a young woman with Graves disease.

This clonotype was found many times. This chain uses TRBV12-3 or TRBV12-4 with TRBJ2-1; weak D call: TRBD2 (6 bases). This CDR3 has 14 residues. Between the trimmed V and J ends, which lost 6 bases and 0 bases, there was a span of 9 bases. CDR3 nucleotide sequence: TGTGCCAGCAGGCGGGGAAGCTCCTACAATGAGCAGTTCTTC. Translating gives CASRRGSSYNEQFF.

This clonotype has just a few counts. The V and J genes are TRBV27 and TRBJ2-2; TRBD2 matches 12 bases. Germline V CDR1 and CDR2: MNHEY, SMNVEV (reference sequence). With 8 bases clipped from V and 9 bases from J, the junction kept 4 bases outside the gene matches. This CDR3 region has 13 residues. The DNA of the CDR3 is TGTGCCAGCCGACTAGCGGGAGCCCGGGAGCTGTTTTTT. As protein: CASRLAGARELFF.

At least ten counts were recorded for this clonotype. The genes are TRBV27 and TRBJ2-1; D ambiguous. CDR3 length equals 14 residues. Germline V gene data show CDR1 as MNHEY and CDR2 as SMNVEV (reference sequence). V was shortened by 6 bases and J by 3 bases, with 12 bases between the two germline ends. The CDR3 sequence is CASSCTMDYNEQFF. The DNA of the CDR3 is TGTGCCAGCAGCTGCACAATGGACTACAATGAGCAGTTCTTC.

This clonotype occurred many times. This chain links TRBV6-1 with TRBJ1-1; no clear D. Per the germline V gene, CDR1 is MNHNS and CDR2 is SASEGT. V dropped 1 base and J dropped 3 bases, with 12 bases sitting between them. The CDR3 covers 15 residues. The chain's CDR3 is CASSEDPWIYTEAFF. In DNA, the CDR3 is TGTGCCAGCAGTGAAGATCCGTGGATTTACACTGAAGCTTTCTTT.

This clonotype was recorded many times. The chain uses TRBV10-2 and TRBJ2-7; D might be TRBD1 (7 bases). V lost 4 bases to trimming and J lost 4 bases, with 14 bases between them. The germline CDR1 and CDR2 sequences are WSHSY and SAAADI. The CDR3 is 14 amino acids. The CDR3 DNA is TGCGCCAGCAGTGCCTCAGGGGGAGGATACGAGCAGTACTTC. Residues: CASSASGGGYEQYF.

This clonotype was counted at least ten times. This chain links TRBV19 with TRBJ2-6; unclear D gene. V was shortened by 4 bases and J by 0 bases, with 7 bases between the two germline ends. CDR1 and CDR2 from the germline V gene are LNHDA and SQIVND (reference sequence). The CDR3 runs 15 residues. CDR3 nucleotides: TGTGCCAGTAGTACAACAACCTCTGGGGCCAACGTCCTGACTTTC. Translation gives CASSTTTSGANVLTF.

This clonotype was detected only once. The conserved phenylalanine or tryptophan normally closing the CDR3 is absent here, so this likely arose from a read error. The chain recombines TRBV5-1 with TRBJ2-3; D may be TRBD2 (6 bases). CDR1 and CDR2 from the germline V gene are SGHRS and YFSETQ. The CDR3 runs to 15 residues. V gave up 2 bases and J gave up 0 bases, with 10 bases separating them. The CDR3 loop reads CASSFSGGSTDTQYL. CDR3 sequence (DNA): TGCGCCAGCAGCTTTTCTGGGGGGAGCACAGATACGCAGTATCTT.

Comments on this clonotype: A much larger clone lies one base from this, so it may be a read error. CDR3 sequence: CASSRPSSGETQCF. In DNA, the CDR3 is TGTGCCAGCAGCCGACCGTCTTCAGGCGAGACCCAGTGCTTC. This chain links TRBV7-9 with TRBJ2-5; D unresolved. CDR1 and CDR2 from the germline V gene are SEHNR and FQNEAQ (reference sequence). The CDR3 has 14 amino acids.

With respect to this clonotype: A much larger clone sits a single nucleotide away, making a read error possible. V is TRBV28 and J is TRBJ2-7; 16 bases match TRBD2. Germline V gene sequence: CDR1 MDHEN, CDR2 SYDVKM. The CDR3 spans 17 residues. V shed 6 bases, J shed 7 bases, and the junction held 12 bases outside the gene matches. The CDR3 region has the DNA TGTGCCAGCAGCGGGACTAGCGGGAGGGCCTCCTACAATGAGCAGTACTTC. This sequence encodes CASSGTSGRASYNEQYF.

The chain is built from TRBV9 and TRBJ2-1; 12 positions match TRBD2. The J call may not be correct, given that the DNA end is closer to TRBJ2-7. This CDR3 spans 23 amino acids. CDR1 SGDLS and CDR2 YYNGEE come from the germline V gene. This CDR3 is CASSSSRGLSRTSGISSYNEQYF. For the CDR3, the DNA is TGTGCCAGCAGCTCCTCAAGGGGTCTATCGAGGACTAGCGGGATCAGCTCCTACAATGAGCAGTACTTC.

Here the CDR3 reads CASSGGQRSTDTQYF. The DNA for the CDR3 is TGTGCCAGTAGTGGCGGTCAGCGGAGCACAGATACGCAGTATTTT. This chain links TRBV19 with TRBJ2-3; D is possibly TRBD2 (5 bases). V gave up 5 bases and J gave up 0 bases, with 12 bases separating them. This CDR3 spans 15 amino acids. CDR1 is LNHDA and CDR2 is SQIVND in the germline V gene (reference sequence).

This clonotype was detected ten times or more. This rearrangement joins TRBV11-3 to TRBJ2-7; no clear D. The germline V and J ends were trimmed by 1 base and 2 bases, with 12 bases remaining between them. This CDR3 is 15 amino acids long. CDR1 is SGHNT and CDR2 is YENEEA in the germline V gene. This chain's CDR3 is CASSLGGVTTYEQYF. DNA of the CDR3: TGTGCCAGCAGCTTAGGTGGCGTTACTACCTACGAGCAGTACTTC.

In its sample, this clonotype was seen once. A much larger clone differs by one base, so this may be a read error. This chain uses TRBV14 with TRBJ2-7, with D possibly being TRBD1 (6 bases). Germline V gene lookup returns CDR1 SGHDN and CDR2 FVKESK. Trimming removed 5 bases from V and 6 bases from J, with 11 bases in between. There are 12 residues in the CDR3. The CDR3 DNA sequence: TGTGCCAGCAGCTACGGACAGTTCGAGCAGTACTTC. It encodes CASSYGQFEQYF.

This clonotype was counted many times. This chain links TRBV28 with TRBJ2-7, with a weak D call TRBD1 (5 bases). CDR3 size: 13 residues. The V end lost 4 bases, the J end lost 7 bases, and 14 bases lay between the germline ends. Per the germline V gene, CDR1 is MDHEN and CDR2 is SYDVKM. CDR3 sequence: CASSYSQGKEQYF. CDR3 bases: TGTGCCAGCAGTTATTCCCAGGGTAAGGAGCAGTACTTC. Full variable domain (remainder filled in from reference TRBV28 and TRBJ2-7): DVKVTQSSRYLVKRTGEKVFLECVQDMDHENMFWYRQDPGLGLRLIYFSYDVKMKEKGDIPEGYSVSREKKERFSLILESASTNQTSMYLCASSYSQGKEQYFGPGTRLTVT.

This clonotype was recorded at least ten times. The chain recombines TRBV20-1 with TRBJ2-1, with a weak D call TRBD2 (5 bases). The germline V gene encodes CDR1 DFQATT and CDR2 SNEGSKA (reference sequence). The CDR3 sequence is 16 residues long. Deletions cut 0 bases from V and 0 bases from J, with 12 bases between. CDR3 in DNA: TGCAGTGCTAGAGATCTCGGGAAGAGCTCCTACAATGAGCAGTTCTTC. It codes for CSARDLGKSSYNEQFF.

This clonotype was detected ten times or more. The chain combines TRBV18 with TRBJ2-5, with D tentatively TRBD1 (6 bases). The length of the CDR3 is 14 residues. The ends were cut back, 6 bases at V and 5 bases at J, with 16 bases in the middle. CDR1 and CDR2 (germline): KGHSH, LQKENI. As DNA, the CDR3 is TGTGCCAGCTCCGCTTCTGGGGGCCGGGAGACCCAGTACTTC. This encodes CASSASGGRETQYF.

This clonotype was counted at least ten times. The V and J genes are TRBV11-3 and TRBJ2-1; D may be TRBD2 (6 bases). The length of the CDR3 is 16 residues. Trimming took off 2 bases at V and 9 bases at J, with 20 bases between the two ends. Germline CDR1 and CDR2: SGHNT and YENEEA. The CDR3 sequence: CASSLSAYLLGGEQFF. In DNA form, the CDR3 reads TGTGCCAGCAGCTTATCGGCATATCTTCTGGGGGGTGAGCAGTTCTTC. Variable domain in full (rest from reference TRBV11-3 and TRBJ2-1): EAGVVQSPRYKIIEKKQPVAFWCNPISGHNTLYWYLQNLGQGPELLIRYENEEAVDDSQLPKDRFSAERLKGVDSTLKIQPAELGDSAVYLCASSLSAYLLGGEQFFGPGTRLTVL.

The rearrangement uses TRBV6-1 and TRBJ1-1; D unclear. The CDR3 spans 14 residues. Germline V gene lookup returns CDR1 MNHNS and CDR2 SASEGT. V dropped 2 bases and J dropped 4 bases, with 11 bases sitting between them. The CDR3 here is CASSEWFPSTEAFF. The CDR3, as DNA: TGTGCCAGCAGTGAATGGTTTCCTAGCACTGAAGCTTTCTTT.

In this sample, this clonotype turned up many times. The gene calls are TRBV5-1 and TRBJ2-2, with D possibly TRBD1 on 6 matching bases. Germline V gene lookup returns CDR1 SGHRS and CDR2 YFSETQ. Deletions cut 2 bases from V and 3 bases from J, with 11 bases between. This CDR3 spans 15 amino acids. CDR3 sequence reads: CASSFAGVDTGELFF. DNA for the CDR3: TGCGCCAGCAGCTTCGCAGGGGTCGACACCGGGGAGCTGTTTTTT.

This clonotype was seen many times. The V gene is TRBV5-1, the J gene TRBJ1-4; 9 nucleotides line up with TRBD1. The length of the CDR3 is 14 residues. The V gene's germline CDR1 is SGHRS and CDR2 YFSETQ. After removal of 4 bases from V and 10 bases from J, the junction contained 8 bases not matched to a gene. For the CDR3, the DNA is TGCGCCAGCAGCCTAGGGACAGGGAAGGGAAAACTGTTTTTT. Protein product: CASSLGTGKGKLFF.

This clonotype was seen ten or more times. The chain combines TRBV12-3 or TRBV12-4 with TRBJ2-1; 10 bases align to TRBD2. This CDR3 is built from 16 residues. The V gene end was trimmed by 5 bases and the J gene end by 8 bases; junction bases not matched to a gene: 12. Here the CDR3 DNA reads TGTGCCAGCAGTCAATTCCCTAGCGGGAGCTCTGATGAGCAGTTCTTC. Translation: CASSQFPSGSSDEQFF.